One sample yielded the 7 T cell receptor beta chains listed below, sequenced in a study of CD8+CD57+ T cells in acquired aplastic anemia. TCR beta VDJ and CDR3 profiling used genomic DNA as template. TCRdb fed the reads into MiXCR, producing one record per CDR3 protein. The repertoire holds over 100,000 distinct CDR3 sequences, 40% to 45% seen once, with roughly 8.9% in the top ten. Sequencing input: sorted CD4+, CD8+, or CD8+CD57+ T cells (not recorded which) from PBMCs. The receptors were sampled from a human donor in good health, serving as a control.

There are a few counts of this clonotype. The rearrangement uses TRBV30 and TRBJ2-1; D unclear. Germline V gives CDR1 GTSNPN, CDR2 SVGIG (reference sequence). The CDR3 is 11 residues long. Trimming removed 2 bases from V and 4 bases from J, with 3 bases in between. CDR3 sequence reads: CAWSFYNEQFF. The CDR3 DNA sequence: TGTGCCTGGAGTTTTTACAATGAGCAGTTCTTC.

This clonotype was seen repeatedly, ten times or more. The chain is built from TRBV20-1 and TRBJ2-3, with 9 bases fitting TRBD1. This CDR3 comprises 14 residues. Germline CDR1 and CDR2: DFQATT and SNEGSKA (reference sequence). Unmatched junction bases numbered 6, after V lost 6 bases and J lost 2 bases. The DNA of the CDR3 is TGCAGTGCCCGGGGACAGGGTGTCACAGATACGCAGTATTTT. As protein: CSARGQGVTDTQYF.

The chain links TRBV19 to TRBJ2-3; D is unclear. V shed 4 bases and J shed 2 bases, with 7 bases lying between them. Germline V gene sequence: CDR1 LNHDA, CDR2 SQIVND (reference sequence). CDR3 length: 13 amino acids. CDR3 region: CASSSSHTDTQYF. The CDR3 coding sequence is TGTGCCAGTAGTAGTTCTCACACAGATACGCAGTATTTT. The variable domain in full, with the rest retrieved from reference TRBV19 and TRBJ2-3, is DGGITQSPKYLFRKEGQNVTLSCEQNLNHDAMYWYRQDPGQGLRLIYYSQIVNDFQKGDIAEGYSVSREKKESFPLTVTSAQKNPTAFYLCASSSSHTDTQYFGPGTRLTVL.

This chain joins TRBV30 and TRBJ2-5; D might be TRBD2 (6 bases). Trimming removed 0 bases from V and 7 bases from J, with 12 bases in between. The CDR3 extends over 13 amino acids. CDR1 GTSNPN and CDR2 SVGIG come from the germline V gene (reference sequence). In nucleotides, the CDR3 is TGTGCCTGGAGTGTAGGAGCGGGTAGGACCCAGTACTTC. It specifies CAWSVGAGRTQYF.

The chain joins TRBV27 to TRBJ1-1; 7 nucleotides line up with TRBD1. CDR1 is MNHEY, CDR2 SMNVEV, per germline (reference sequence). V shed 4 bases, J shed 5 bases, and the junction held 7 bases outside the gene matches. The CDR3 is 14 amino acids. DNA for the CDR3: TGTGCCAGCAGTTCAGGGGGTCTTGGGACTGAAGCTTTCTTT. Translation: CASSSGGLGTEAFF.

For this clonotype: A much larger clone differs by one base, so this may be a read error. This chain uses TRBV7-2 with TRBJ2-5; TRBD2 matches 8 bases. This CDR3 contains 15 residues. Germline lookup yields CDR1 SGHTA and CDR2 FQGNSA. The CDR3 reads CASSFLLAGQETRYF. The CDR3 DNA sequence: TGTGCCAGCAGCTTTTTGCTAGCGGGCCAAGAGACCCGGTACTTC.

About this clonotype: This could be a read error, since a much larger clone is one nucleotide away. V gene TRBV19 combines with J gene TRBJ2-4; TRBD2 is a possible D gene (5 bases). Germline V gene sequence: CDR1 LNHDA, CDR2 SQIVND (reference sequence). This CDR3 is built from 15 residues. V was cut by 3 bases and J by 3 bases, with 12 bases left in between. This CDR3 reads CASSIFSSGKNIQYF. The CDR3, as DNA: TGTGCCAGTAGTATCTTCTCCAGCGGCAAAAACATTCAGTACTTC.